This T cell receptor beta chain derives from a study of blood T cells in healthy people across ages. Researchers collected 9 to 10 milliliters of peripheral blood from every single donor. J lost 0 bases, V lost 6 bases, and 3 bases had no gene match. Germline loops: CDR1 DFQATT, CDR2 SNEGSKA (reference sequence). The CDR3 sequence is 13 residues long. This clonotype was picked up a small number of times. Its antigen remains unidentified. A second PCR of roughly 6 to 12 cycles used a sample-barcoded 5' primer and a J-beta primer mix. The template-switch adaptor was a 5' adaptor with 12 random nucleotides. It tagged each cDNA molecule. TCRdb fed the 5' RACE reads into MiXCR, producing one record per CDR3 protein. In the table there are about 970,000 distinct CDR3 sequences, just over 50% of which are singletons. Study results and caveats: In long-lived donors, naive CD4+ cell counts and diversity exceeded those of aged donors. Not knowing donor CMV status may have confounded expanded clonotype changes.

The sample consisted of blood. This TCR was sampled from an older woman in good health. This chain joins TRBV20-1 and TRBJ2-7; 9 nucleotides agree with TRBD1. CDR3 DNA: TGCAGTGCCCGGACAGGGGCCTCCTACGAGCAGTACTTC. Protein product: CSARTGASYEQYF.